Below, one TCR beta chain is given with its context. Antigen specificity is unknown. TCRdb reprocessed the 5' RACE reads with MiXCR, giving one entry per CDR3 protein. The sample includes hundreds of thousands of distinct CDR3 sequences, about 14% seen only once; the top ten take around 9.5%. This sample is drawn from a study of identical twins. Whole-study results and caveats: Compared with unrelated sharing, twin-shared out-of-frame alpha sequences had more low-probability sequences. Beta clonotypes that were abundant in cord blood contained fewer insertions, a pattern absent from memory repertoires.

V was trimmed by 5 bases and J by 4 bases, leaving 12 bases between them. CDR1 and CDR2 from the germline V gene are SGHRS and YFSETQ. The CDR3 is 13 amino acids. The chain links TRBV5-1 to TRBJ1-2; D uncertain. The TCR originated in a woman under 30 in good health. The sample consisted of memory (CD45RO+) T cells sorted from blood. The CDR3, as DNA: TGCGCCAGCAGTTCCGACGGGGTCTATGGCTACACCTTC. It specifies CASSSDGVYGYTF.